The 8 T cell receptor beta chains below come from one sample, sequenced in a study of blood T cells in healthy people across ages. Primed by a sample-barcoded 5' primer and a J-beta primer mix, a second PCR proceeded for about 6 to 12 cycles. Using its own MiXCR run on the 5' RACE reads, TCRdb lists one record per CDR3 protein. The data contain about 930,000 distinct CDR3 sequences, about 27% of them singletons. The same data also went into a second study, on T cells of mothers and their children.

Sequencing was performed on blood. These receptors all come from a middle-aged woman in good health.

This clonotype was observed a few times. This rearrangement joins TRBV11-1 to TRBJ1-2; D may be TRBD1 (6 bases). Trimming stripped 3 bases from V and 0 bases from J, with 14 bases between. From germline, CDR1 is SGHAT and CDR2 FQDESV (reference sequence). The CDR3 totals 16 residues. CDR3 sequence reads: CASSFGGGPPNYGYTF. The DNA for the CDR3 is TGTGCCAGCAGCTTCGGCGGGGGCCCGCCTAACTATGGCTACACCTTC.

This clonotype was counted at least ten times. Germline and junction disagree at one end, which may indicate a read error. The DNA for the CDR3 is TGTGCCAGCAGCCCGGACGGGAACACTGAAGCTTTCTTT. It encodes CASSPDGNTEAFF. This chain links TRBV5-1 with TRBJ1-1; D unclear. The germline V gene has CDR1 SGHRS and CDR2 YFSETQ. This CDR3 contains 13 residues.

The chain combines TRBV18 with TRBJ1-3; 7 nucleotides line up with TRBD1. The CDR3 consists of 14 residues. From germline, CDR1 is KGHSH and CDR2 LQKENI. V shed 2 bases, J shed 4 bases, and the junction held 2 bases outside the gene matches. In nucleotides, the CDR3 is TGTGCCAGCTCACCAGGGACAGACGGAAACACCATATATTTT. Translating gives CASSPGTDGNTIYF.

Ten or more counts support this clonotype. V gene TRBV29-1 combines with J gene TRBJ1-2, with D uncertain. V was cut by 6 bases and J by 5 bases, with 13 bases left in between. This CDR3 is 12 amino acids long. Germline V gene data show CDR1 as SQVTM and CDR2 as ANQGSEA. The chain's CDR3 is CSVERQEYGYTF. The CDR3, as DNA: TGCAGCGTCGAGAGGCAGGAATATGGCTACACCTTC.

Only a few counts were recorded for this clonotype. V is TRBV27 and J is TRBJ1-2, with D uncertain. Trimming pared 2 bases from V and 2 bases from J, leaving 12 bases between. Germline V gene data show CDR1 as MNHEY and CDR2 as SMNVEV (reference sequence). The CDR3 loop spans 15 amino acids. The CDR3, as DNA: TGTGCCAGCAGTTTAAAACCCGGTGTAAACTATGGCTACACCTTC. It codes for CASSLKPGVNYGYTF.

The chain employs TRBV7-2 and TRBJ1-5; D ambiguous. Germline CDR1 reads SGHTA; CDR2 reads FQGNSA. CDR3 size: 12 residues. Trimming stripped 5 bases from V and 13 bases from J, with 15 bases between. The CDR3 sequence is CASSAQQKVQHF. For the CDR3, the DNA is TGTGCCAGCAGCGCTCAACAGAAGGTGCAGCATTTT. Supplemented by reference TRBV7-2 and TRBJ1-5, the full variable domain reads GAGVSQSPSNKVTEKGKDVELRCDPISGHTALYWYRQSLGQGLEFLIYFQGNSAPDKSGLPSDRFSAERTGGSVSTLTIQRTQQEDSAVYLCASSAQQKVQHFGDGTRLSIL.

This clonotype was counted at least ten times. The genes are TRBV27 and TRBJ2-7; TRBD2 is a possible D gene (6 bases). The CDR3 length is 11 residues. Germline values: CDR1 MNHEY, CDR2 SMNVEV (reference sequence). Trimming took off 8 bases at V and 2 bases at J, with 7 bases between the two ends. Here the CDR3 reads CASGTPYEQYF. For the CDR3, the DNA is TGTGCCAGCGGGACTCCCTACGAGCAGTACTTC.

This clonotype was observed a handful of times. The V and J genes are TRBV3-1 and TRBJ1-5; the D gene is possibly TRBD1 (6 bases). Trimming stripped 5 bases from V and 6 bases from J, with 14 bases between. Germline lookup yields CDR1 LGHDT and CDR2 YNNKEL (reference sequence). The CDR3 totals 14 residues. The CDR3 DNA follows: TGTGCCAGCAGCTTCGAAGGGGGAGGTCAGCCCCAGCATTTT. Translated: CASSFEGGGQPQHF.